The clone carrying this T cell receptor beta chain came up a few times. Sequencing used immunoSEQ multiplex PCR; TCRdb keeps in-frame clones, though not all of them. The data hold some 57,000 clones, with approximately 86% observed a single time. This sample was included in a study of OX40 agonist ivuxolimab in advanced cancers. CDR3 length: 15 amino acids. V was cut by 2 bases and J by 1 base, with 12 bases left in between. Looked up from germline, CDR1 is SGHNT and CDR2 is YYREEE (reference sequence). The V and J genes are TRBV5-4 and TRBJ1-1; D is undetermined. The material was CD4+ or CD8+ T cells sorted from blood, obtained in a trial of the OX40 agonist ivuxolimab. This sequence was found in an adult with an advanced solid tumor such as melanoma, head and neck, liver or kidney cancer. The DNA for the CDR3 is TGTGCCAGCAGCTTACATACAATGGCGAACACTGAAGCTTTCTTT. Its translation is CASSLHTMANTEAFF. Full variable domain (remainder filled in from reference TRBV5-4 and TRBJ1-1): ETGVTQSPTHLIKTRGQQVTLRCSSQSGHNTVSWYQQALGQGPQFIFQYYREEENGRGNFPPRFSGLQFPNYSSELNVNALELDDSALYLCASSLHTMANTEAFFGQGTRLTVV.